This TCR beta chain was sequenced during a study of T-cell reconstitution after alpha-beta-depleted transplantation in children listed by TCRdb under 2016. Broadly, across the study: The study quantitatively tracked T-cell immune reconstitution after TCRalphabeta/CD19-depleted allogeneic hematopoietic cell transplantation in children using TCR repertoire profiling.

The sample holds many counts of this clonotype. It lacks a known antigen. No base qualities exist here, and no much larger clone lies one base off it. The V end gives up 5 bases and the J end 5 bases, leaving 10 bases in the junction not matched to a gene. The CDR3 spans 16 residues, from the cysteine through the phenylalanine. Only CDR3 DNA remains: 48 bases, in frame from the first base. Study-wide findings and limitations: In some patients, the high TCRbeta diversity seen at day 60 was put down to recipient T cells and intrathymic progenitors that had survived conditioning. The frequencies of hyperexpanded clones fell over the following months, and after one year, T-cell counts and TCRbeta diversity were mostly attributed to newly produced T cells. Apparently early alphabetaT-cell count recovery about two months after transplant reportedly relied on only several hundred rapidly expanded clones derived from non-depleted graft cells.

Receptor libraries were prepared by PCR. The data were produced on an Illumina HiSeq 2500. Molecular barcoding was employed in the preparation of TCR libraries, with unique molecular identifiers being used to normalize TCRbeta repertoire quantification. The public reads were quality trimmed at Q25 with fastp and then assembled into clones with MiXCR by TCRdb, keeping productive beta chains. Rows with a matching CDR3 protein are joined into one entry that keeps the most common DNA and genes. Here the sample has roughly 500,000 distinct CDR3 sequences; about 11% occur a single time. Clones ranked in the top ten supply about 2% of the sample. Per the publication, the treatment or condition label means: allogeneic hematopoietic cell transplantation with graft depleted of TCRalphabeta T cells and CD19 B cells. The transplant recipients were children given TCRalphabeta/CD19-depleted allogeneic hematopoietic cell grafts.

The sequence links TRBV12-3 or TRBV12-4 to TRBJ2-2, with TRBD2 identical over 8 junction bases. The clonotype originates from a child aged 2-15 years with inherited bone marrow failure, due to receive a stem cell transplant. The specimen was PBMCs, collected before TCRalphabeta/CD19-depleted stem cell transplant. The bases are TGTGCCAGCAGTGATCGCGGGACTAGATGGACCGGGGAGCTGTTTTTT. This encodes CASSDRGTRWTGELFF.